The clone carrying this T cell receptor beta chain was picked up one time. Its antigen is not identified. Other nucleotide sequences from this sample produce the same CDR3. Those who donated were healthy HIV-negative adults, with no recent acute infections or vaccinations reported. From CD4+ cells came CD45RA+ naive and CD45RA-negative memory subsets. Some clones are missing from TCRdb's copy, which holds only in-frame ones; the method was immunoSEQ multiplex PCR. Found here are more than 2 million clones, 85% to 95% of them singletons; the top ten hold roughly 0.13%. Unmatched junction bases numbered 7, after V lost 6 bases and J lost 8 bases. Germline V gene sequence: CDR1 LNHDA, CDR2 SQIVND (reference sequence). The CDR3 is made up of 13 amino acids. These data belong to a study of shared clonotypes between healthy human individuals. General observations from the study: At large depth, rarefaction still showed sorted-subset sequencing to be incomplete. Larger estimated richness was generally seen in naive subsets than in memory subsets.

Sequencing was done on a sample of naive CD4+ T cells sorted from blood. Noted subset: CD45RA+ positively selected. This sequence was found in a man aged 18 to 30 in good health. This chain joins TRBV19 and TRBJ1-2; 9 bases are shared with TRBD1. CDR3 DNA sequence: TGTGCCAGTAGGGAACAGGGGGCGCGCGGCTACACCTTC. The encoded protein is CASREQGARGYTF.